The rows below give T cell receptor beta chains drawn from one sample of a study of T cell repertoires in cytomegalovirus infection. These TCRs' antigens remain unknown. In TCRdb, the reads were re-called with MiXCR into one record per CDR3 protein. Of about 740,000 distinct CDR3 sequences in the sample, roughly 33% are singletons; the top ten hold roughly 20%. The sample here was cultured PBMCs, taken from culture after CMV antigen stimulation. These receptors came from a human donor in good health (CMV status not recorded). Some clones in this sample may be carry-over from other donors' samples. Both conserved end residues are part of each CDR3. D genes are given only for firm matches. Not all rows give a size; the values are once, few, many and, for expanded clones, a class.

>.|TRBV12-3/TRBV12-4|few|TRBJ1-1
CASSYRGRVGSEAFF
TGTGCCAGCAGTTACCGCGGCAGGGTTGGTAGTGAAGCTTTCTTT
>.|TRBV24-1|few|TRBJ2-3
CATSDGAGDTQYF
TGTGCCACCAGTGACGGTGCCGGGGATACGCAGTATTTT
>.|TRBV7-2|.|TRBJ1-2
CASSLRWRGAGVEANYGYTF
TGTGCCAGCAGCTTAAGGTGGCGTGGAGCAGGGGTGGAAGCTAACTATGGCTACACCTTC
>.|TRBV11-2|few|TRBJ2-1
CASSLPRVGQDEF
TGTGCCAGCAGCTTACCACGGGTGGGGCAAGATGAATTC
>.|TRBV6-1|once|TRBJ1-6
CASSEAKGRDSPLHF
TGTGCCAGCAGTGAAGCGAAGGGGAGGGATTCACCCCTCCACTTT
>TRBD2|TRBV12-3/TRBV12-4|once|TRBJ2-5
CASSRRGVGLAGKTQYF
TGTGCCAGCAGCCGTAGGGGTGTAGGACTAGCGGGAAAGACCCAGTACTTC
>.|TRBV5-8|.|TRBJ1-4
CASSLRPTGEKLFF
TGTGCCAGCAGCTTGAGGCCAACAGGGGAAAAACTGTTTTTT
>TRBD1|TRBV7-2|many|TRBJ1-2
CASSQRQGYAYGYTF
TGTGCCAGCAGCCAGCGACAGGGGTATGCCTATGGCTACACCTTC
>TRBD1|TRBV7-8|few|TRBJ1-4
CASSGRDRRLRLFF
TGTGCCAGCAGCGGCCGGGACAGACGTCTTAGACTGTTTTTT
>.|TRBV5-4|.|TRBJ2-7
CARSQGGGAGMAYEQYF
TGTGCCAGAAGCCAAGGAGGGGGGGCAGGGATGGCCTACGAGCAGTACTTC
>.|TRBV2|.|TRBJ1-5
CASSAVGQPQHF
TGTGCCAGCAGTGCCGTGGGGCAGCCCCAGCATTTT
>TRBD1|TRBV6-6|once|TRBJ2-2
CASSFSDRANTGELFF
TGTGCCAGCAGTTTTTCGGACAGGGCTAACACCGGGGAGCTGTTTTTT
>TRBD1|TRBV4-2|.|TRBJ2-7
CASSQSRGAAERTGLSYEQYF
TGTGCCAGCAGCCAGTCTAGAGGCGCGGCGGAACGGACAGGGCTAAGCTACGAGCAGTACTTC
>.|TRBV6-2/TRBV6-3|.|TRBJ2-7
CASSHAPRRYEQYF
TGTGCCAGCAGCCACGCGCCCAGGCGCTACGAGCAGTACTTC
>.|TRBV7-2|many|TRBJ2-3
CASSFLGGTDTQYF
TGTGCCAGCAGCTTTCTTGGCGGTACAGATACGCAGTATTTT
>.|TRBV7-2|.|TRBJ1-2
CARSLTSGLYGYTF
TGTGCCAGAAGCTTAACCAGTGGACTCTATGGCTACACCTTC
>.|TRBV10-3|.|TRBJ1-5
CAISDPSRSPHDQPQHF
TGTGCCATCAGTGACCCCTCGCGGAGCCCCCATGATCAGCCCCAGCATTTT
>TRBD1|TRBV7-9|few|TRBJ1-4
CASSRGQEGEKLFF
TGTGCCAGCAGCCGCGGACAGGAAGGTGAAAAACTGTTTTTT
>.|TRBV6-5|few|TRBJ2-3
CASPRGPVFYVRTRMGTDTQYF
TGTGCCAGCCCCCGAGGACCCGTTTTCTACGTGAGGACCCGAATGGGCACAGATACGCAGTATTTT
>.|TRBV7-6|few|TRBJ2-5
CATQGIQETQYF
TGTGCCACCCAGGGGATTCAAGAGACCCAGTACTTC
>TRBD2|TRBV7-3|.|TRBJ2-5
CASRWGLVQETQYF
TGTGCCAGCAGGTGGGGACTAGTACAAGAGACCCAGTACTTC
>.|TRBV6-6|few|TRBJ2-5
CASRMTGQETQYF
TGTGCCAGCAGGATGACAGGTCAAGAGACCCAGTACTTC
>TRBD1|TRBV5-1|.|TRBJ1-1
CASSPGQGGYTEAFF
TGCGCCAGCAGCCCGGGACAGGGCGGGTACACTGAAGCTTTCTTT
>TRBD2|TRBV5-5|.|TRBJ2-3
CASSFPRATSVGTDTQYF
TGTGCCAGCAGCTTTCCCCGGGCGACTAGCGTCGGCACAGATACGCAGTATTTT
>TRBD2|TRBV6-5|.|TRBJ2-3
CASSYRGRVTDTQYF
TGTGCCAGCAGTTATCGCGGGAGGGTCACAGATACGCAGTATTTT
>TRBD1|TRBV6-1|once|TRBJ2-4
CASTTGVWAKNIQYF
TGTGCCAGCACGACAGGGGTCTGGGCCAAAAACATTCAGTACTTC
>.|TRBV10-3|few|TRBJ2-2
CAIAAIVGNTGELFF
TGTGCCATCGCGGCTATCGTGGGGAACACCGGGGAGCTGTTTTTT
>.|TRBV7-2|many|TRBJ2-3
CASSFWGISDTQYF
TGTGCCAGCAGCTTCTGGGGGATATCAGATACGCAGTATTTT
>.|TRBV7-9|few|TRBJ2-1
CASSLSGGLFNEQFF
TGTGCCAGCAGCTTAAGTGGGGGTCTCTTCAATGAGCAGTTCTTC
>.|TRBV7-2|many|TRBJ2-6
CASSVRSGANVLTF
TGTGCCAGCAGCGTCCGCTCTGGGGCCAACGTCCTGACTTTC
>TRBD2|TRBV5-4|.|TRBJ2-1
CASSSGTSRNEQFF
TGTGCCAGCAGCTCCGGGACTAGCAGGAATGAGCAGTTCTTC
>TRBD2|TRBV6-1|many|TRBJ2-1
CASSASGRAWGEQFF
TGTGCCAGCAGTGCCAGCGGGAGGGCCTGGGGCGAGCAGTTCTTC
>TRBD2|TRBV4-2|.|TRBJ2-3
CASSLGTSGGAMGTDTQYF
TGTGCCAGCAGCCTAGGGACTAGCGGGGGGGCAATGGGGACAGATACGCAGTATTTT
>.|TRBV19|few|TRBJ2-3
CASTNLAADTQYF
TGTGCCAGTACCAACCTCGCCGCAGATACGCAGTATTTT
>.|TRBV6-5|few|TRBJ2-5
CASSRQGGSASGAVQETQYF
TGTGCCAGCAGTCGACAGGGGGGTAGCGCTAGCGGGGCGGTTCAAGAGACCCAGTACTTC
>.|TRBV20-1|few|TRBJ2-3
CSARASSTDTQYF
TGCAGTGCTAGGGCCTCGAGCACAGATACGCAGTATTTT
>.|TRBV29-1|.|TRBJ2-1
CSVQGGSSYNEQFF
TGCAGCGTTCAAGGTGGGAGCTCCTACAATGAGCAGTTCTTC
>TRBD1|TRBV6-1|few|TRBJ1-1
CASSEELWTGKNTEAFF
TGTGCCAGCAGTGAAGAATTGTGGACAGGGAAGAACACTGAAGCTTTCTTT
>.|TRBV2|.|TRBJ2-1
CASSELEPLYNEQFF
TGTGCCAGCAGTGAACTGGAGCCGCTCTACAATGAGCAGTTCTTC
>.|TRBV6-5|.|TRBJ1-1
CASSERLMNTEAFF
TGTGCCAGCAGTGAGAGGCTTATGAACACTGAAGCTTTCTTT
>.|TRBV15|.|TRBJ2-5
CATSRDLETQYF
TGTGCCACCAGCAGAGATCTCGAGACCCAGTACTTC
>TRBD2|TRBV19|.|TRBJ2-1
CASSTAGGRNNEQFF
TGTGCCAGTAGTACAGCGGGAGGGCGAAACAATGAGCAGTTCTTC
>.|TRBV20-1|.|TRBJ2-7
CSARDPSGLYEQYF
TGCAGTGCTAGAGATCCCTCAGGGTTATACGAGCAGTACTTC
>.|TRBV29-1|.|TRBJ2-3
CSVVPIQGIVTDTQYF
TGCAGCGTTGTTCCCATTCAGGGAATTGTCACAGATACGCAGTATTTT
>.|TRBV10-3|.|TRBJ2-1
CAISGQVGNEQFF
TGTGCCATCAGTGGCCAGGTTGGCAATGAGCAGTTCTTC